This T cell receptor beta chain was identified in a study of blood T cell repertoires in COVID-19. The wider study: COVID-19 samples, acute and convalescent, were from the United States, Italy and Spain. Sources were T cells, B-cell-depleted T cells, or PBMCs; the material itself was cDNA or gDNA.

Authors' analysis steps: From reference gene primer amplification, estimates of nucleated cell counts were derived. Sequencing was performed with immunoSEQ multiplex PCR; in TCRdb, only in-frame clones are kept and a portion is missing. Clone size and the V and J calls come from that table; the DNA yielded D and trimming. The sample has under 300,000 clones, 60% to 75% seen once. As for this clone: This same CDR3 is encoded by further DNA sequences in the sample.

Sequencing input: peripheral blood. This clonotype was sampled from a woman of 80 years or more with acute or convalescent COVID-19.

The CDR3 reads CASSEGSYGYTF. The DNA for the CDR3 is TGTGCCAGCAGTGAAGGCAGCTATGGCTACACCTTC. The chain employs TRBV6-1 and TRBJ1-2; D is ambiguous. Germline CDR1 MNHNS, CDR2 SASEGT. This CDR3 spans 12 amino acids. V lost 1 base and J lost 4, with 4 bases in between.